A selection of T cell receptor beta chains follows, all from one sample in a study of shared clonotypes between healthy human individuals. Repertoires were generated with immunoSEQ multiplex PCR, while TCRdb's copy carries only in-frame clones and drops some. The data show under 1,900,000 clones, around 98.5% seen once. Sequencing used naive CD4+ T cells sorted from blood. These receptors were taken from a man younger than 40 in good health. Both conserved end residues are part of each CDR3. D genes are given only for firm matches.

>TRBV7-9|-|TRBJ2-3
CASSLDGLDHTQYF
TGTGCCAGCAGCTTAGACGGACTGGACCATACGCAGTATTTT
>TRBV14|TRBD1|TRBJ2-7
CASSQEGRQGVSYEQYF
TGTGCCAGCAGCCAAGAGGGGAGACAGGGGGTTTCCTACGAGCAGTACTTC
>TRBV29-1|TRBD1|TRBJ1-5
CSALTGTPGSNQPQHF
TGCAGCGCCTTGACAGGGACCCCAGGTAGCAATCAGCCCCAGCATTTT
>TRBV5-1|-|TRBJ2-2
CASRWDNTNTGELFF
TGCGCCAGCAGGTGGGACAATACGAACACCGGGGAGCTGTTTTTT
>TRBV7-2|TRBD2|TRBJ2-7
CASSSGLAGNNEQYF
TGTGCCAGCAGCTCCGGACTAGCGGGAAACAACGAGCAGTACTTC
>TRBV5-1|-|TRBJ2-1
CASSIDRMGSNEQFF
TGCGCCAGCAGCATAGACAGGATGGGTTCCAATGAGCAGTTCTTC
>TRBV28|-|TRBJ1-4
CASSPPQGPNEKLFF
TGTGCCAGCAGTCCGCCACAGGGCCCTAATGAAAAACTGTTTTTT
>TRBV5-6|-|TRBJ1-3
CASSLDFRGSGNTIYF
TGTGCCAGCAGCTTGGATTTTAGGGGATCGGGAAACACCATATATTTT
>TRBV5-1|-|TRBJ1-3
CASSLEPGTANTIYF
TGCGCCAGCAGCTTGGAACCGGGGACGGCAAACACCATATATTTT
>TRBV18|-|TRBJ2-3
CASSPLGAGSTDTQYF
TGTGCCAGCTCACCCTTAGGGGCGGGAAGCACAGATACGCAGTATTTT
>TRBV28|-|TRBJ2-4
CASSLPGSAKNIQYF
TGTGCCAGCAGTTTACCGGGGTCAGCCAAAAACATTCAGTACTTC
>TRBV5-1|-|TRBJ2-3
CASSTPTDPSTDTQYF
TGCGCCAGCAGCACGCCGACAGATCCAAGCACAGATACGCAGTATTTT
>TRBV18|TRBD1|TRBJ2-3
CASSPPPHPGQGAESDTQYF
TGTGCCAGCTCACCACCCCCTCACCCTGGACAGGGGGCGGAATCAGATACGCAGTATTTT